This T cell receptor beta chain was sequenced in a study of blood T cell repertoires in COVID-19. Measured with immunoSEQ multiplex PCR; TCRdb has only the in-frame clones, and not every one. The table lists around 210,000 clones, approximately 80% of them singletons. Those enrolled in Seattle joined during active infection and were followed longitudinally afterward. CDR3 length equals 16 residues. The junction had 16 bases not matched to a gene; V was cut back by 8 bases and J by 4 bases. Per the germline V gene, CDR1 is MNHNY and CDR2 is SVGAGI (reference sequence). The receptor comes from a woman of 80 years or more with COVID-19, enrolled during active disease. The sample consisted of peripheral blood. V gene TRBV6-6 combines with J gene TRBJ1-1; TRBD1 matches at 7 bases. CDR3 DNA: TGTGCCAGCCATCATTCCCGGACAGGATTGACCACTGAAGCTTTCTTT. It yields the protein CASHHSRTGLTTEAFF.